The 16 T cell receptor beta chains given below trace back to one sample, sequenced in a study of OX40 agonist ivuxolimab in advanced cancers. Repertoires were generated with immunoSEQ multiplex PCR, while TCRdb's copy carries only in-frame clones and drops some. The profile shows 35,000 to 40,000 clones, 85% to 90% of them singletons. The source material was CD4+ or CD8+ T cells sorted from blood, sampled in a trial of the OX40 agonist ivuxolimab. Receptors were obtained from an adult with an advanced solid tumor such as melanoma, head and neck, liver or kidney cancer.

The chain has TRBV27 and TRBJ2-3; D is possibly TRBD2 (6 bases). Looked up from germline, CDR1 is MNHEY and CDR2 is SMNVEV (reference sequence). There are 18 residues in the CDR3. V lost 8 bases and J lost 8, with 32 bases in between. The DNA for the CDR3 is TGTGCCAGCCAGTTCAGGGCAGGGAGAAGGCCGGTGGGAGGTACGCAGTATTTT. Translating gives CASQFRAGRRPVGGTQYF.

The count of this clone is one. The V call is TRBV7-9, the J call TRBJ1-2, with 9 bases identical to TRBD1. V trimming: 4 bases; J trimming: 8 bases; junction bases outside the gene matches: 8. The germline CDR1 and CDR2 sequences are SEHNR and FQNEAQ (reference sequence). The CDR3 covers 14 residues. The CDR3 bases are TGTGCCAGCAGCTCCCGGGACAGGGAAGAAGGCTACACCTTC. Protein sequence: CASSSRDREEGYTF.

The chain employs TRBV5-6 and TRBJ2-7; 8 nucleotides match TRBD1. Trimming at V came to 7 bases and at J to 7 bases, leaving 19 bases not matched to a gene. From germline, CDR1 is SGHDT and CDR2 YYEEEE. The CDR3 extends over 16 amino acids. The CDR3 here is CASQLKGQGARNEQYF. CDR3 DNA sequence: TGTGCCAGCCAGTTGAAGGGGCAGGGGGCGCGTAATGAGCAGTACTTC.

Here the CDR3 reads CAWSDPPRGLNTGELFF. The CDR3 bases are TGTGCCTGGAGTGACCCCCCCAGGGGGCTAAATACCGGGGAGCTGTTTTTT. The chain employs TRBV30 and TRBJ2-2; TRBD1 matches at 8 bases. This CDR3 contains 17 residues. V dropped 1 base and J dropped 5; count of bases not matched to a gene: 12. Looked up from germline, CDR1 is GTSNPN and CDR2 is SVGIG (reference sequence).

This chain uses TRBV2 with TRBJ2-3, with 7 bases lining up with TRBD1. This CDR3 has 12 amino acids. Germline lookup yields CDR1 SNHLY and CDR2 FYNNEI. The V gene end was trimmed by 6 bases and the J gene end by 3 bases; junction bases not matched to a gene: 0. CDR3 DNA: TGTGCCAGCAGGGACAGGACAGATACGCAGTATTTT. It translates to CASRDRTDTQYF.

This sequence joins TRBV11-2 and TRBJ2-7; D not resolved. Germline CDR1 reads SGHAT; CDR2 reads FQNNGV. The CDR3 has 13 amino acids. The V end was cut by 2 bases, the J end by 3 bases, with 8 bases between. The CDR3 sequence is CASSLRLDYEQYF. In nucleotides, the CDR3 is TGTGCCAGCAGCTTACGACTTGACTACGAGCAGTACTTC.

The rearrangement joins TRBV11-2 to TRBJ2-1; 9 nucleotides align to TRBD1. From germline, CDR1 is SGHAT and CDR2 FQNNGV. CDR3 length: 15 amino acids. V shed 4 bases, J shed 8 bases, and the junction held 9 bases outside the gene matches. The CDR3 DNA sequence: TGTGCCAGCAGCTCGGACAGGGGTATGCTCGATGAGCAGTTCTTC. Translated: CASSSDRGMLDEQFF.

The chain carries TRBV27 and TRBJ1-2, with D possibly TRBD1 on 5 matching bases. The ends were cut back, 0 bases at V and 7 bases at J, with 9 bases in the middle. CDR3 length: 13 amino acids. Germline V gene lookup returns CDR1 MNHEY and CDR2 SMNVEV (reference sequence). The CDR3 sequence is CASSLSLGGGYTF. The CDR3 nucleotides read TGTGCCAGCAGTTTATCCCTCGGGGGTGGCTACACCTTC.

CDR3 DNA: TGCGCCAGCAGCCAAGAAGTAGCGGGTACAAGAGAGCAGTACTTC. Residues: CASSQEVAGTREQYF. The V call is TRBV4-1, the J call TRBJ2-7; 7 positions match TRBD2. CDR1 MGHRA and CDR2 YSYEKL come from the germline V gene. V dropped 0 bases and J dropped 7; count of bases not matched to a gene: 9. This CDR3 region has 15 residues.

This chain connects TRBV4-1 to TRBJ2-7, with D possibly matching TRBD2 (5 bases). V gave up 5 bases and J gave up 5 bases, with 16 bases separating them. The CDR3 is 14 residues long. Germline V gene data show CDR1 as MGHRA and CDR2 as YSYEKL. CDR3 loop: CASSAGWGNHEQYF. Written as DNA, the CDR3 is TGCGCCAGCAGCGCGGGTTGGGGTAACCACGAGCAGTACTTC.

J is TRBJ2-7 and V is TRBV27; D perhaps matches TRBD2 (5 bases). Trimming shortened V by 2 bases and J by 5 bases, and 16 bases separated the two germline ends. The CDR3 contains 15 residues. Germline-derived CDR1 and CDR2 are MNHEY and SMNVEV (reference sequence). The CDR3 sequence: CASSLPGNWPHEQYF. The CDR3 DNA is TGTGCCAGCAGTTTACCCGGGAACTGGCCCCACGAGCAGTACTTC.

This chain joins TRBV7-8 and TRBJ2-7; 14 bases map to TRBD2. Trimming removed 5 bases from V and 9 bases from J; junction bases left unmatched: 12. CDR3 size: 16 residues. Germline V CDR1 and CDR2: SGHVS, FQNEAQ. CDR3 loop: CASSPDQGLAGVGQYF. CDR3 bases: TGTGCCAGCAGCCCAGACCAGGGACTAGCGGGAGTCGGGCAGTACTTC.

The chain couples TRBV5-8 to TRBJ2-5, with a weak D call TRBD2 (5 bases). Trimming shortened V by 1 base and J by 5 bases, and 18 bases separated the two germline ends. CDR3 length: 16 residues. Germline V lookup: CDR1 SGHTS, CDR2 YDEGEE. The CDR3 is CASSLWISYREETQYF. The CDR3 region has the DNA TGTGCCAGCAGCTTGTGGATAAGCTATAGGGAGGAGACCCAGTACTTC.

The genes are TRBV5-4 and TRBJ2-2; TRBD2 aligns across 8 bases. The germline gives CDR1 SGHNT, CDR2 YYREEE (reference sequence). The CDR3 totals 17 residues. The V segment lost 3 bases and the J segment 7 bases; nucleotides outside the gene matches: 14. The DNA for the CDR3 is TGTGCCAGCAGCTCCCTTACTAGCGGCCTCGGGGGCGGGGAGCTGTTTTTT. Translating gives CASSSLTSGLGGGELFF.

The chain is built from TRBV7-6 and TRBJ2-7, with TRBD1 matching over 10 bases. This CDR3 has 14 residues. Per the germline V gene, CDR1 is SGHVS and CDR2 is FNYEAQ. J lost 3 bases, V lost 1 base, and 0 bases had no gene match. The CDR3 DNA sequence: TGTGCCAGCAGCTTAGGGGACAGGGGCTACGAGCAGTACTTC. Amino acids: CASSLGDRGYEQYF.

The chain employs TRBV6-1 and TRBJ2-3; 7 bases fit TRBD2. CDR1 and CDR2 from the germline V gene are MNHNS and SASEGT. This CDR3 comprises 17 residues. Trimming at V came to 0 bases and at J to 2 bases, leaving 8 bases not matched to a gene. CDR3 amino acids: CASSEAVSSGITDTQYF. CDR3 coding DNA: TGTGCCAGCAGTGAAGCCGTGTCTAGCGGAATCACAGATACGCAGTATTTT.